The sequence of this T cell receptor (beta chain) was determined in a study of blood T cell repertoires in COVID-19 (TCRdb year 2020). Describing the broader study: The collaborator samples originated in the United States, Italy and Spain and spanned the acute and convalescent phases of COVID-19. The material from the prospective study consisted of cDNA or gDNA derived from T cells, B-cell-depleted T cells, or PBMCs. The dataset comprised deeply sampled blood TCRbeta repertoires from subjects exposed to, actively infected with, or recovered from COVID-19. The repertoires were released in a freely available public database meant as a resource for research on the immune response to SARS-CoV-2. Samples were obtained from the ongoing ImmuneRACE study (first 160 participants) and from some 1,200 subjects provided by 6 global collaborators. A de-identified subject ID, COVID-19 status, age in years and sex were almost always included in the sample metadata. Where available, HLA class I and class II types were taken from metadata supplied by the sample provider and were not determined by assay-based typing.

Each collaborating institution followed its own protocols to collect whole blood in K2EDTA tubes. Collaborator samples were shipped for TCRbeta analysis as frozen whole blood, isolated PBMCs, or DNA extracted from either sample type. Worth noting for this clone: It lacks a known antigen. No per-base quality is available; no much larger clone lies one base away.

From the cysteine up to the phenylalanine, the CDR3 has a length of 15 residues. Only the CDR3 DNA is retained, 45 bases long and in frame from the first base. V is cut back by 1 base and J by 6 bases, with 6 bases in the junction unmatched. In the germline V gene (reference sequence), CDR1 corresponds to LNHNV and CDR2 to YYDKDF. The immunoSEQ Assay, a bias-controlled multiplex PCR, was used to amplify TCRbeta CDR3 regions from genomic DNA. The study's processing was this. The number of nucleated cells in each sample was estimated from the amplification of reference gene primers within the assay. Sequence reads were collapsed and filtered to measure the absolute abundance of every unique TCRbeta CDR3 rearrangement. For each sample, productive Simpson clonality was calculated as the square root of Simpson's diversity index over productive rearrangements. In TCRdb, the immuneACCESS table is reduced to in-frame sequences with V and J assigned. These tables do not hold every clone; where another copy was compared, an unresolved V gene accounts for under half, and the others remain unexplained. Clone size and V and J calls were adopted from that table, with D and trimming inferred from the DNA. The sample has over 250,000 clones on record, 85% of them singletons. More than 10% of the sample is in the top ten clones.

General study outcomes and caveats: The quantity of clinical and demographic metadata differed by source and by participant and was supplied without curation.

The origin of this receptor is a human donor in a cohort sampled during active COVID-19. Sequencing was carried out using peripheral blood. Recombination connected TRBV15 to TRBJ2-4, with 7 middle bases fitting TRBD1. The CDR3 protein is CATSRGSGQLNIQYF. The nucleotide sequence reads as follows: TGTGCCACCAGCAGAGGTTCGGGACAGTTAAACATTCAGTACTTC.